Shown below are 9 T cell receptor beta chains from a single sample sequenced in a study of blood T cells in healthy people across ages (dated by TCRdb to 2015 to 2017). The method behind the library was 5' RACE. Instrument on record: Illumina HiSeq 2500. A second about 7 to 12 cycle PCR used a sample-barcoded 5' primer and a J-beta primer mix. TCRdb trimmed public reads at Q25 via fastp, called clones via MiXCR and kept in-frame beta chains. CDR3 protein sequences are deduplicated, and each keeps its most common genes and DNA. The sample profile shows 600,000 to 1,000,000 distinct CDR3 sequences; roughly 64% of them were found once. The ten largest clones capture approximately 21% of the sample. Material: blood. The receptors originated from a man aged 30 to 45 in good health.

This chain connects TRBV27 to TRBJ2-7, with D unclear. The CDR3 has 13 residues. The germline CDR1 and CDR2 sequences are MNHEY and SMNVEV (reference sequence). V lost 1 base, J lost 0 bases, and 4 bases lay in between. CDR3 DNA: TGTGCCAGCAGTTTATACTTCTCCTACGAGCAGTACTTC. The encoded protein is CASSLYFSYEQYF.

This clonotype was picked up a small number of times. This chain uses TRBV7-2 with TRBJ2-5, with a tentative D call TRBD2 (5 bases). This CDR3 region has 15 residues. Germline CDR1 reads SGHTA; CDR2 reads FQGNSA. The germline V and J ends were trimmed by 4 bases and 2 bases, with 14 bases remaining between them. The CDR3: CASSWAPGLQETQYF. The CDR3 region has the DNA TGTGCCAGCAGCTGGGCTCCCGGACTTCAAGAGACCCAGTACTTC.

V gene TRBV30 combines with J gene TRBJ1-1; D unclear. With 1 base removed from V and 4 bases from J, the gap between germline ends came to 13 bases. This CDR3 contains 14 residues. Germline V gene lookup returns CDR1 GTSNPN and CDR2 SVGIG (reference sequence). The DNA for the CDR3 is TGTGCCTGGAGTGCATCCTGGGGTACCACTGAAGCTTTCTTT. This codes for CAWSASWGTTEAFF.

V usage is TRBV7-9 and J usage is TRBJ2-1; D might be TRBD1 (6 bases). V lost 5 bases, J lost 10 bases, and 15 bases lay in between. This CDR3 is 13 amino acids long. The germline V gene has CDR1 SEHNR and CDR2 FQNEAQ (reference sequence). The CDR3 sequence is CASSDWGPSEQFF. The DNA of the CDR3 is TGTGCCAGCAGCGACTGGGGGCCCTCGGAGCAGTTCTTC. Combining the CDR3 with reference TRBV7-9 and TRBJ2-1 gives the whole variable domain DTGVSQNPRHKITKRGQNVTFRCDPISEHNRLYWYRQTLGQGPEFLTYFQNEAQLEKSRLLSDRFSAERPKGSFSTLEIQRTEQGDSAMYLCASSDWGPSEQFFGPGTRLTVL.

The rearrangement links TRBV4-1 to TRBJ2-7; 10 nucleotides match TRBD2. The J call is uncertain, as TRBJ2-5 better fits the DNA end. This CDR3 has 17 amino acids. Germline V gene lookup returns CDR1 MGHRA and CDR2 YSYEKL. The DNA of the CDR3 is TGCGCCAGCAGCCAAGCTGCCGCTAGCGGGGGAGGAGAGACCCAGTACTTC. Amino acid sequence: CASSQAAASGGGETQYF.

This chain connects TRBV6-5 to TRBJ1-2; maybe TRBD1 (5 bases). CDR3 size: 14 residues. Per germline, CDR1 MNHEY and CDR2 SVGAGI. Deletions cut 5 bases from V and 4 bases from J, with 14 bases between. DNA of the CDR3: TGTGCCAGCAGTCCGCGGGACTTCAGCTATGGCTACACCTTC. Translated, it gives CASSPRDFSYGYTF.

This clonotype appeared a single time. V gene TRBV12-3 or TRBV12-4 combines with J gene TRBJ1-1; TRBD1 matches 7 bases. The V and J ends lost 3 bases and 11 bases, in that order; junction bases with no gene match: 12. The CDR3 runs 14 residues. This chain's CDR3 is CASSLALNRGIAFF. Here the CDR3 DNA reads TGTGCCAGCAGTTTGGCCCTCAACAGGGGTATCGCTTTCTTT.

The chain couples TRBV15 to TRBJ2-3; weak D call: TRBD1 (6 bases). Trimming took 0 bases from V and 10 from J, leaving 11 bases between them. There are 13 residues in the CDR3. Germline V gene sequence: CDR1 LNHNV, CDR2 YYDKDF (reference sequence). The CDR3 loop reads CATSRDAEGAQYF. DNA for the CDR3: TGTGCCACCAGCAGAGATGCTGAGGGGGCGCAGTATTTT.

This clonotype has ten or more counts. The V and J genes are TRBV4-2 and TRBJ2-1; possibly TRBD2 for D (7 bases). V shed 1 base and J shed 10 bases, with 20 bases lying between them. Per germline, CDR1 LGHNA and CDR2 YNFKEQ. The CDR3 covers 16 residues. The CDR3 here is CASSQGEGGGYSEQFF. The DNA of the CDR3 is TGTGCCAGCAGCCAAGGGGAGGGGGGGGGCTATTCCGAGCAGTTCTTC.